This TCR beta chain was retrieved from a study of shared clonotypes between healthy human individuals. Study-level results: Clonotype sharing levels among donors were expected to vary with sequencing depth.

Remarks on this clone: The antigen is unknown.

Terminally differentiated effector memory CD45RA+ cells were excluded by CCR7 positive selection of CD45RO-negative cells. This CDR3 contains 15 residues. Germline V gives CDR1 GTSNPN, CDR2 SVGIG (reference sequence). The V end was cut by 5 bases, the J end by 0 bases, with 13 bases between. Using immunoSEQ multiplex PCR, the repertoire was profiled, and TCRdb retains in-frame clones only, with some absent. The table has 1.5 million to 2.5 million clones, around 96% seen once. The sequenced sample was naive CD8+ T cells sorted from blood. The TCR was taken from a man aged 18-30 years in good health. The chain couples TRBV30 to TRBJ1-4; D is ambiguous. CDR3 DNA: TGTGCCTGGGGAACGCACCCTGCAACTAATGAAAAACTGTTTTTT. Translating it yields CAWGTHPATNEKLFF.